The T cell receptor (beta chain) under discussion was sequenced for a study of T cell changes during pregnancy in multiple sclerosis. The CDR3 runs to 15 residues. Germline V gene sequence: CDR1 LNHDA, CDR2 SQIVND (reference sequence). With V trimmed by 4 bases and J by 0 bases, 0 bases remained unmatched. Assay used: immunoSEQ multiplex PCR; TCRdb lists only in-frame clones, some missing. This table has roughly 61,000 clones, approximately 94% appearing once. This receptor was taken from a female donor with multiple sclerosis, enrolled in a pregnancy study. The chain joins TRBV19 to TRBJ2-1; TRBD2 matches at 10 bases. This sample comprised CD8+ T cells from peripheral blood mononuclear cells, obtained after pregnancy. The CDR3 DNA reads TGTGCCAGTAGTAGACTAGCGGGCTCCTACAATGAGCAGTTCTTC. Amino acids: CASSRLAGSYNEQFF.